Following are 27 T cell receptor beta chains from one sample sequenced in a study of blood T cells in healthy people across ages. Using a J-beta primer mix together with a sample-barcoded 5' primer, a second PCR was run for roughly 7 to 11 cycles. A single record per CDR3 protein comes from TCRdb applying MiXCR to the 5' RACE reads. The sample yields over 1,200,000 distinct CDR3 sequences, approximately 59% seen once. The sequenced material came from blood. The receptors derive from a man between 18 and 35 years old in good health.

This clonotype was counted a single time. CDR3 sequence: CASRTLAGALSNEQFF. The CDR3 nucleotides read TGTGCCAGCAGAACTTTAGCGGGAGCCCTCTCTAATGAGCAGTTCTTC. This sequence joins TRBV6-5 and TRBJ2-1; 9 bases are shared with TRBD2. V shed 6 bases and J 7 bases; nucleotides not matched to a gene: 13. This CDR3 spans 16 amino acids. Germline assignment: CDR1 MNHEY and CDR2 SVGAGI.

The chain joins TRBV6-6 to TRBJ2-7; D gene uncertain. Trimming took 10 bases from V and 1 from J, leaving 17 bases between them. Looked up from germline, CDR1 is MNHNY and CDR2 is SVGAGI (reference sequence). This CDR3 has 14 amino acids. The chain's CDR3 is CATTPGFDSYEQYF. In nucleotides, the CDR3 is TGTGCCACCACCCCAGGTTTTGATTCCTACGAGCAGTACTTC.

This chain joins TRBV4-1 and TRBJ1-5, with D uncertain. The germline V gene has CDR1 MGHRA and CDR2 YSYEKL. The V end lost 4 bases, the J end lost 5 bases, and 12 bases lay between the germline ends. The CDR3 is 14 residues long. This CDR3 reads CASSLEEGDQPQHF. The DNA of the CDR3 is TGCGCCAGCAGCCTTGAGGAGGGTGATCAGCCCCAGCATTTT.

A few counts support this clonotype. The chain links TRBV5-6 to TRBJ2-7; 7 bases map to TRBD1. With V trimmed by 4 bases and J by 3 bases, 10 bases remained unmatched. There are 15 residues in the CDR3. CDR1 SGHDT and CDR2 YYEEEE come from the germline V gene. CDR3 DNA: TGTGCCAGCAGCCCGTTCAGGGGGTCAGGCTACGAGCAGTACTTC. Amino acid sequence: CASSPFRGSGYEQYF.

This clonotype was counted only a few times. The rearrangement links TRBV7-9 to TRBJ2-5; TRBD1 is a possible D gene (6 bases). This CDR3 region has 15 residues. The V gene lost 1 base and the J gene lost 1 base, with 10 bases spanning the gap. From germline, CDR1 is SEHNR and CDR2 FQNEAQ (reference sequence). For the CDR3, the DNA is TGTGCCAGCAGCTTAGTGCTGGACAGCCAAGAGACCCAGTACTTC. This codes for CASSLVLDSQETQYF.

The CDR3 is CASSEDRGLLYNEQFF. The CDR3 DNA sequence: TGTGCCAGCAGTGAGGACAGGGGGCTTCTCTACAATGAGCAGTTCTTC. The rearrangement links TRBV6-1 to TRBJ2-1, with 11 nucleotides matching TRBD1. Per the germline V gene, CDR1 is MNHNS and CDR2 is SASEGT. The ends lost 3 bases at V and 3 bases at J; junction bases unmatched: 4. The CDR3 runs to 16 residues.

The V gene is TRBV29-1, the J gene TRBJ2-7; no reliable D call. With 7 bases removed from V and 3 bases from J, the gap between germline ends came to 16 bases. Germline CDR1 and CDR2: SQVTM and ANQGSEA. There are 13 residues in the CDR3. The CDR3 is CSAGERSHYEQYF. CDR3 DNA sequence: TGCAGCGCTGGGGAAAGGAGTCACTACGAGCAGTACTTC.

V usage is TRBV5-1 and J usage is TRBJ2-5; D gene ambiguous. Germline loops: CDR1 SGHRS, CDR2 YFSETQ. The V and J ends lost 4 bases and 0 bases respectively, with 10 bases between them. The CDR3 length is 14 residues. Written as DNA, the CDR3 is TGCGCCAGCAGCGTCCGTGGGTACCAAGAGACCCAGTACTTC. It encodes CASSVRGYQETQYF.

This chain connects TRBV4-1 to TRBJ2-6; a possible D gene is TRBD2 (7 bases). Germline values: CDR1 MGHRA, CDR2 YSYEKL. The CDR3 extends over 20 amino acids. Between the trimmed V and J ends, which lost 0 bases and 2 bases, there was a span of 20 bases. The CDR3 protein is CASSQDGGGAFFPGANVLTF. The CDR3 nucleotides are TGCGCCAGCAGCCAAGATGGGGGGGGCGCTTTTTTCCCTGGGGCCAACGTCCTGACTTTC.

The CDR3 is CASSSLARELFF. The CDR3 nucleotides read TGTGCCAGCAGTTCGCTAGCGCGGGAGCTGTTTTTT. This chain connects TRBV12-3 or TRBV12-4 to TRBJ2-2; TRBD2 might be the D (6 bases). This CDR3 spans 12 amino acids. Trimming took off 4 bases at V and 9 bases at J, with 9 bases between the two ends.

The chain employs TRBV4-1 and TRBJ1-1, with D unresolved. This CDR3 has 14 amino acids. V was clipped by 4 bases and J by 1 base, with 10 bases between them. Germline V CDR1 and CDR2: MGHRA, YSYEKL. CDR3 sequence: CASSPRFGNTEAFF. CDR3 nucleotides: TGCGCCAGCAGCCCACGATTTGGGAACACTGAAGCTTTCTTT.

The chain couples TRBV3-1 to TRBJ1-1; maybe TRBD1 (5 bases). The germline gives CDR1 LGHDT, CDR2 YNNKEL (reference sequence). Deletions cut 0 bases from V and 7 bases from J, with 15 bases between. This CDR3 region has 15 residues. The CDR3 reads CASSQEKGLRLEAFF. As DNA, the CDR3 is TGTGCCAGCAGCCAAGAAAAGGGGTTGCGCCTTGAAGCTTTCTTT.

J is TRBJ2-1 and V is TRBV29-1, with D perhaps being TRBD1 or TRBD2 (5 bases each). With 3 bases removed from V and 10 bases from J, the gap between germline ends came to 16 bases. Looked up from germline, CDR1 is SQVTM and CDR2 is ANQGSEA. This CDR3 has 13 residues. The CDR3 is CSVDEGENYEQFF. The CDR3 bases are TGCAGCGTTGATGAAGGGGAGAACTACGAGCAGTTCTTC.

The chain uses TRBV5-1 and TRBJ1-2; weak D call: TRBD1 (5 bases). This CDR3 spans 15 amino acids. Trimming removed 0 bases from V and 4 bases from J, with 13 bases in between. The germline V gene encodes CDR1 SGHRS and CDR2 YFSETQ. The CDR3 is CASSLVLSGGYGYTF. CDR3 in DNA: TGCGCCAGCAGCTTGGTACTCTCGGGGGGCTATGGCTACACCTTC.

This clonotype was seen only a few times. V is TRBV6-5 and J is TRBJ2-5; perhaps TRBD2 as D (6 bases). Germline values: CDR1 MNHEY, CDR2 SVGAGI. The CDR3 totals 16 residues. The V gene lost 0 bases and the J gene lost 8 bases, with 19 bases spanning the gap. The CDR3 DNA reads as TGTGCCAGCAGTTACTCGAAGTGGGACTCCGGCGCAACCCAGTACTTC. It codes for CASSYSKWDSGATQYF.

The V gene is TRBV6-1, the J gene TRBJ1-5; maybe TRBD1 (6 bases). Trimming left V 4 bases short and J 2 bases short, with 18 bases between. There are 17 residues in the CDR3. Germline lookup yields CDR1 MNHNS and CDR2 SASEGT. CDR3 residues: CASSGAQGGYGNQPQHF. The CDR3 DNA follows: TGTGCCAGCAGTGGGGCGCAAGGGGGGTACGGCAATCAGCCCCAGCATTTT.

This chain joins TRBV18 and TRBJ1-1; TRBD1 matches at 7 bases. The CDR3 extends over 17 amino acids. Per the germline V gene, CDR1 is KGHSH and CDR2 is LQKENI. The V and J ends lost 6 bases and 2 bases, in that order; junction bases with no gene match: 15. CDR3 amino acids: CASSLGTATSINTEAFF. CDR3 coding DNA: TGTGCCAGCTCTCTCGGGACAGCTACGTCGATTAACACTGAAGCTTTCTTT.

CDR3 in DNA: TGCGCCAGCAGCCAACAGGGACTGAGTAATGAAAAACTGTTTTTT. Amino acids: CASSQQGLSNEKLFF. This chain connects TRBV4-1 to TRBJ1-4; TRBD1 is a possible D gene (5 bases). Trimming cost V 2 bases and J 4 bases, with 11 bases left between them. CDR1 MGHRA and CDR2 YSYEKL come from the germline V gene. The CDR3 extends over 15 amino acids.

This chain joins TRBV25-1 and TRBJ2-1, with TRBD2 identical over 7 bases. J gave up 8 bases and V 1 base, and 2 bases lay outside the gene matches. Germline V gene sequence: CDR1 MGHDK, CDR2 SYGVNS. The CDR3 spans 13 residues. Here the CDR3 DNA reads TGTGCCAGCAGTGAATGGGGGGGTGATGAGCAGTTCTTC. Its translation: CASSEWGGDEQFF.

This clonotype was seen only a few times. V is TRBV20-1 and J is TRBJ2-7, with D perhaps matching TRBD1 (6 bases). Germline CDR1 is DFQATT and CDR2 is SNEGSKA (reference sequence). The ends were cut back, 8 bases at V and 5 bases at J, with 19 bases in the middle. The length of the CDR3 is 13 residues. CDR3 region: CSIRTGPGHEQYF. The CDR3, as DNA: TGCAGTATACGTACAGGGCCCGGACACGAGCAGTACTTC.

The CDR3 DNA reads TGTGCCAGCAGCGAGACTGCAAGCTCCTACAATGAGCAGTTCTTC. As protein: CASSETASSYNEQFF. V is TRBV6-4 and J is TRBJ2-1, with D uncertain. Germline V lookup: CDR1 MRHNA, CDR2 SNTAGT. The CDR3 runs to 15 residues. V was trimmed by 6 bases and J by 0 bases, leaving 12 bases between them.

The chain has TRBV7-9 and TRBJ2-5; 12 nucleotides line up with TRBD2. Trimming removed 3 bases from V and 5 bases from J; junction bases left unmatched: 7. The CDR3 totals 16 residues. Germline V gives CDR1 SEHNR, CDR2 FQNEAQ (reference sequence). The CDR3 region is CASSFSPTSGSETQYF. In DNA form, the CDR3 reads TGTGCCAGCAGCTTCAGTCCGACTAGCGGGAGTGAGACCCAGTACTTC.

The J gene is TRBJ1-5, the V gene TRBV5-5; maybe TRBD1 (6 bases). The germline V gene encodes CDR1 SGHKS and CDR2 YYEKEE (reference sequence). The CDR3 is 17 residues long. Between the trimmed V and J ends, which lost 2 bases and 3 bases, there was a span of 18 bases. The CDR3 DNA is TGTGCCAGCAGCTTAAGGTGGACAGCGATCCACAATCAGCCCCAGCATTTT. Its translation is CASSLRWTAIHNQPQHF.

Points on this clonotype: The junction shows a germline mismatch at one end, possibly a read error. This chain joins TRBV11-2 and TRBJ2-7; TRBD2 matches at 7 bases. The CDR3 is 14 amino acids. Per germline, CDR1 SGHAT and CDR2 FQNNGV. CDR3 residues: CASSLRDYSYERYF. CDR3 sequence (DNA): TGTGCCAGCAGCTTACGGGACTACTCCTACGAGCGGTACTTC.

The rearrangement joins TRBV2 to TRBJ2-7, with TRBD2 identical over 11 bases. V shed 7 bases and J 0 bases; nucleotides not matched to a gene: 8. Germline V gives CDR1 SNHLY, CDR2 FYNNEI. This CDR3 is 16 amino acids long. The CDR3 reads CASTDFTSGSSYEQYF. As DNA, the CDR3 is TGTGCCAGCACCGATTTTACTAGCGGGAGCTCCTACGAGCAGTACTTC.

This clonotype was counted once. The chain links TRBV3-1 to TRBJ2-3, with D perhaps being TRBD1 or TRBD2 (5 bases each). The germline V gene encodes CDR1 LGHDT and CDR2 YNNKEL (reference sequence). The CDR3 contains 15 residues. The V gene lost 0 bases and the J gene lost 3 bases, with 10 bases spanning the gap. The CDR3 sequence: CASSQDVWGTDTQYF. The CDR3 DNA reads as TGTGCCAGCAGCCAAGATGTATGGGGGACAGATACGCAGTATTTT.

This clonotype occurred many times. The J gene is TRBJ2-1, the V gene TRBV13; D is possibly TRBD2 (6 bases). The CDR3 totals 12 residues. Germline V lookup: CDR1 PRHDT, CDR2 FYEKMQ (reference sequence). The V gene lost 5 bases and the J gene lost 12 bases, with 14 bases spanning the gap. CDR3 in DNA: TGTGCCAGCAGCACCCCGGCGGGATGGCAGTTCTTC. Protein: CASSTPAGWQFF.